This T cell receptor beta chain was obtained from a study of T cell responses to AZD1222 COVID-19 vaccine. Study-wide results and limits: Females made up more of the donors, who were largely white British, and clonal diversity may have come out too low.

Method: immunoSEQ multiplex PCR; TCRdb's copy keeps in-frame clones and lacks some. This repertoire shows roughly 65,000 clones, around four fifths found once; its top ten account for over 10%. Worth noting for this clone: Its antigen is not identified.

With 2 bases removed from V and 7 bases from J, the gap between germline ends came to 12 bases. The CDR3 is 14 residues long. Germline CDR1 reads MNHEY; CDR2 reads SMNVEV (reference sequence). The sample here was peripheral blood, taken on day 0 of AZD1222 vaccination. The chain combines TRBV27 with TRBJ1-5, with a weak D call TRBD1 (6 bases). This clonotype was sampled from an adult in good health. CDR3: CASSLRGSGQPQHF. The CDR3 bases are TGTGCCAGCAGTTTAAGGGGGTCTGGGCAGCCCCAGCATTTT.